This T cell receptor (beta chain) was recorded in a study of T cell repertoires in cytomegalovirus infection. Study in general: Public TCR beta signatures marked donors with CMV infection and the matching HLA.

V was clipped by 1 base and J by 3 bases, with 10 bases between them. The germline V gene encodes CDR1 SGHVS and CDR2 FQNEAQ. CDR3 length equals 14 residues. TCRdb reprocessed the reads via MiXCR and lists one record per CDR3 protein. The table records a few hundred thousand distinct CDR3 sequences, roughly a fifth of them present only once. This clonotype was observed many times. Its antigen is not identified. Whole-study results and caveats: The response measured ex vivo was dominated by TCR beta clonotypes (HLA-C-restricted and CMV-specific).

Sequenced material: cultured PBMCs, taken from culture after CMV antigen stimulation. This sequence originates from a human donor in good health (CMV status not recorded). Some clones in this sample may be carry-over from other donors' samples. V and J are TRBV7-8 and TRBJ2-7; tentatively, D is TRBD1 (5 bases). CDR3 protein: CASSLEVGHYEQYF. The CDR3 bases are TGTGCCAGCAGCTTAGAGGTGGGGCACTACGAGCAGTACTTC.